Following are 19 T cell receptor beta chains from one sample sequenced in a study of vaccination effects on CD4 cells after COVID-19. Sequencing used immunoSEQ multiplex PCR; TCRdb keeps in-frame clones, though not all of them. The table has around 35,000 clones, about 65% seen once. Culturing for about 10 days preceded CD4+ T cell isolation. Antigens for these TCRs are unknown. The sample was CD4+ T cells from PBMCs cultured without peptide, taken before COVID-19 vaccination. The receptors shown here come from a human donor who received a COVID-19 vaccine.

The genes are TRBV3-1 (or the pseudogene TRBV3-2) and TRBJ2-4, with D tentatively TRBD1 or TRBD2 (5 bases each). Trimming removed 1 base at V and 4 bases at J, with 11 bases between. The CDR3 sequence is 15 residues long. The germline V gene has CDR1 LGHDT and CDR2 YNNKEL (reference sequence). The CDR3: CASSQVLGDKNIQYF. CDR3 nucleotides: TGTGCCAGCAGCCAAGTTCTGGGGGATAAAAACATTCAGTACTTC.

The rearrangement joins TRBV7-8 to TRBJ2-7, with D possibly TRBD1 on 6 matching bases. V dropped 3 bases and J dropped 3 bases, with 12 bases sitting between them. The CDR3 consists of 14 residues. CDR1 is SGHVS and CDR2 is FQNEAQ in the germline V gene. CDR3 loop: CASSFRDNNYEQYF. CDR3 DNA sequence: TGTGCCAGCAGCTTCCGGGACAACAACTACGAGCAGTACTTC. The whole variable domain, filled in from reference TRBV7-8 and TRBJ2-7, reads GAGVSQSPRYKVAKRGQDVALRCDPISGHVSLFWYQQALGQGPEFLTYFQNEAQLDKSGLPSDRFFAERPEGSVSTLKIQRTQQEDSAVYLCASSFRDNNYEQYFGPGTRLTVT.

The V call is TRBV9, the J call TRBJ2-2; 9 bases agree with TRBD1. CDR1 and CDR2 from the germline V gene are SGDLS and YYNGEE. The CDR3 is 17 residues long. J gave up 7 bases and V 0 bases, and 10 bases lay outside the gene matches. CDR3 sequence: CASSVGTGAGRGGELFF. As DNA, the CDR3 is TGTGCCAGCAGCGTAGGGACAGGGGCGGGACGAGGCGGGGAGCTGTTTTTT.

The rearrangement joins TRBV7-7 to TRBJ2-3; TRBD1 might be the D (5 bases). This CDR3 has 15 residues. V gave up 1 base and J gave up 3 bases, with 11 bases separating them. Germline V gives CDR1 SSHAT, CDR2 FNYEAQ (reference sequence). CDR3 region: CASSLGSQGTDTQYF. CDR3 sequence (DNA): TGTGCCAGCAGCTTAGGATCGCAGGGTACAGATACGCAGTATTTT.

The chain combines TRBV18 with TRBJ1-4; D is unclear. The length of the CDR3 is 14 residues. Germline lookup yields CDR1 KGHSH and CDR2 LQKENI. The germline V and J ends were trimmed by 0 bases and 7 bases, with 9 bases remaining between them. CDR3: CASSPPRGGEKLFF. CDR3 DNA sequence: TGTGCCAGCTCACCACCCCGGGGAGGTGAAAAACTGTTTTTT.

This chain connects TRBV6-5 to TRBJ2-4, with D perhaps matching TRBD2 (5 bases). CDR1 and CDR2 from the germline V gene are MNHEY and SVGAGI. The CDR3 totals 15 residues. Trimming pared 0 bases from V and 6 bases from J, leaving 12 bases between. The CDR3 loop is CASSYSRAGGNIQYF. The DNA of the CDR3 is TGTGCCAGCAGTTACTCTAGAGCTGGAGGAAACATTCAGTACTTC.

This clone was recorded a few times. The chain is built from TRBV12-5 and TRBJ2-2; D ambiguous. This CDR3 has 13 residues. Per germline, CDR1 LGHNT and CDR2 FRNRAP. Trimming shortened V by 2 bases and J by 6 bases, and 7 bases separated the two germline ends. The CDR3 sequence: CASGLSAAGELFF. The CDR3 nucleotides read TGTGCTAGTGGTTTGTCGGCAGCCGGGGAGCTGTTTTTT.

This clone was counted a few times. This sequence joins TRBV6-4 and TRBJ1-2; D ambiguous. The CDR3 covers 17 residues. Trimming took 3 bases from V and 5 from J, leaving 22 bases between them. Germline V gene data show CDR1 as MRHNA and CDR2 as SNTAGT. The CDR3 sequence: CASSERLGKALGYGYTF. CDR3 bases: TGTGCCAGCAGTGAACGGCTGGGAAAGGCTTTGGGGTATGGCTACACCTTC.

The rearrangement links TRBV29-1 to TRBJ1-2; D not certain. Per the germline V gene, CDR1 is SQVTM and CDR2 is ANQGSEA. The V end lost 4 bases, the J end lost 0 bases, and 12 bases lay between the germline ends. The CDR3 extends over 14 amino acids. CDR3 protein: CSVVGRTSNYGYTF. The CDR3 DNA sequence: TGCAGCGTTGTCGGTCGAACCTCTAACTATGGCTACACCTTC.

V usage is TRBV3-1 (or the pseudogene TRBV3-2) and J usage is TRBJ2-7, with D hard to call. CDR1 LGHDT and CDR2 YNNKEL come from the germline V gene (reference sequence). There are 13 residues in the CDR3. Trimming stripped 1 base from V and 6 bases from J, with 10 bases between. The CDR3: CASSQGAIREQYF. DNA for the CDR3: TGTGCCAGCAGCCAAGGGGCCATCCGCGAGCAGTACTTC.

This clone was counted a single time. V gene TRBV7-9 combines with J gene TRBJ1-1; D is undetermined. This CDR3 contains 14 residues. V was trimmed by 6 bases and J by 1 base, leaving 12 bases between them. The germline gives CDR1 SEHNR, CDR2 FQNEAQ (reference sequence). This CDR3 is CASSPPPRNTEAFF. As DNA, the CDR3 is TGTGCCAGCAGTCCCCCGCCAAGGAACACTGAAGCTTTCTTT.

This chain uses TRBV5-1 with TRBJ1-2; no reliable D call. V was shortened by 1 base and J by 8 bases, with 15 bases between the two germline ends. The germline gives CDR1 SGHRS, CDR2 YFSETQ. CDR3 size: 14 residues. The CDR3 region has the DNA TGCGCCAGCAGCTTGTTGGGAACGATAGGAGGCTACACCTTC. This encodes CASSLLGTIGGYTF.

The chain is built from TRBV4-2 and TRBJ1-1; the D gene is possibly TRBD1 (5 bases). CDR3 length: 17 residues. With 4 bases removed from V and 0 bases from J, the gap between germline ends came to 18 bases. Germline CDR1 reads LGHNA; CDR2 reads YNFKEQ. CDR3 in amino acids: CASSLPLGGIMNTEAFF. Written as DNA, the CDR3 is TGTGCCAGCAGCCTTCCTCTGGGGGGGATCATGAACACTGAAGCTTTCTTT.

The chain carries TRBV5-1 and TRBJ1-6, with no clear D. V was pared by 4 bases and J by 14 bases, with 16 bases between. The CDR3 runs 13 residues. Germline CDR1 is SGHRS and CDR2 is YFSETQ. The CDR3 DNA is TGCGCCAGCAGCAGAGGAGAAATGATGGCCCTCCACTTT. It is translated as CASSRGEMMALHF.

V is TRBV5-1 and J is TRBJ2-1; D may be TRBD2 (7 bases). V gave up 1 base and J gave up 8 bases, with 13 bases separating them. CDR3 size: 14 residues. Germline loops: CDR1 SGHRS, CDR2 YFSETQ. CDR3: CASSLSGGGHEQFF. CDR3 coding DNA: TGCGCCAGCAGCTTGTCGGGGGGCGGCCATGAGCAGTTCTTC.

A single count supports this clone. The CDR3 DNA reads TGTGCCAGCAGTCAGACAGAGTCCCGCACAGATACGCAGTATTTT. Translated: CASSQTESRTDTQYF. The rearrangement joins TRBV7-2 to TRBJ2-3; possible D gene TRBD1, 5 bases. CDR3 length: 15 amino acids. The ends were cut back, 6 bases at V and 1 base at J, with 14 bases in the middle. Germline lookup yields CDR1 SGHTA and CDR2 FQGNSA.

The CDR3: CASSSTSGLGTDTQYF. The CDR3 DNA follows: TGTGCCAGCAGCTCAACCAGTGGGCTGGGCACAGATACGCAGTATTTT. V and J are TRBV7-9 and TRBJ2-3; no reliable D call. From germline, CDR1 is SEHNR and CDR2 FQNEAQ (reference sequence). V lost 4 bases, J lost 1 base, and 15 bases lay in between. This CDR3 has 16 residues. The full variable domain, completed using reference TRBV7-9 and TRBJ2-3, is DTGVSQNPRHKITKRGQNVTFRCDPISEHNRLYWYRQTLGQGPEFLTYFQNEAQLEKSRLLSDRFSAERPKGSFSTLEIQRTEQGDSAMYLCASSSTSGLGTDTQYFGPGTRLTVL.

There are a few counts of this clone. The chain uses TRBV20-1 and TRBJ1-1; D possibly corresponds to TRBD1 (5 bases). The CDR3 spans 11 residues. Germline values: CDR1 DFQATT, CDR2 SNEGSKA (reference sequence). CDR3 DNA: TGCAGGGGAGGGGTGGGGACTGAAGCTTTCTTT. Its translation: CRGGVGTEAFF.

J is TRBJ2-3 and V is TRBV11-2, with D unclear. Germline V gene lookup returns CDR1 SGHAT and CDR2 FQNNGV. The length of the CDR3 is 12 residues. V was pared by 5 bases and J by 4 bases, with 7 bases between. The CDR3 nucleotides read TGTGCCAGCAGCGTATACGCAGATACGCAGTATTTT. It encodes CASSVYADTQYF.